A selection of T cell receptor beta chains follows, all from one sample in a study of siplizumab effects on memory and regulatory T cells. The protocol was immunoSEQ multiplex PCR, while the TCRdb copy is restricted to in-frame clones and leaves out a portion. Among over 100,000 clones listed, just over 90% were seen once. The sequenced material came from non-Treg CD4+ T cells sorted from blood. These receptors all come from a human donor in good health. Both conserved end residues are part of each CDR3. A D gene is named only where the DNA matches it firmly. Clone size is given for some rows only: seen once, a few or many times, or a class if the clone is expanded.

size: .; J: TRBJ1-2; V: TRBV6-5; D: .; CDR3: CASSYSRTAVGYTF
size: .; J: TRBJ2-1; V: TRBV9; D: .; CDR3: CASSLTGTLYPNEQFF
size: .; J: TRBJ2-5; V: TRBV7-2; D: .; CDR3: CASSLSGYQETQYF
size: .; J: TRBJ2-4; V: TRBV29-1; D: .; CDR3: CSVDPGGGNIQYF
size: few; J: TRBJ1-1; V: TRBV9; D: .; CDR3: CASSDGEGTEAFF
size: .; J: TRBJ2-2; V: TRBV4-1; D: TRBD2; CDR3: CASSHPGRGGTGELFF
size: .; J: TRBJ1-1; V: TRBV7-3; D: .; CDR3: CASSSTGFNTEAFF
size: .; J: TRBJ2-1; V: TRBV7-8; D: .; CDR3: CASSPAMNEQFF
size: .; J: TRBJ1-1; V: TRBV7-2; D: .; CDR3: CASSPRTIMNTEAFF
size: .; J: TRBJ1-1; V: TRBV6-1; D: .; CDR3: CASSELLANTEAFF
size: .; J: TRBJ2-2; V: TRBV2; D: .; CDR3: CASTEGQGSTGELFF
size: .; J: TRBJ2-1; V: TRBV20-1; D: .; CDR3: CSASTKNEQFF
size: .; J: TRBJ2-1; V: TRBV7-2; D: .; CDR3: CASSLSRDNEQFF
size: .; J: TRBJ2-6; V: TRBV7-6; D: TRBD1; CDR3: CASSLVTGAGANVLTF
size: .; J: TRBJ1-1; V: TRBV6-5; D: .; CDR3: CASSLRGTEAFF
size: .; J: TRBJ1-2; V: TRBV7-2; D: .; CDR3: CASSTRSAGTRRGYTF
size: .; J: TRBJ2-1; V: TRBV19; D: .; CDR3: CASSTPPFGGFEQFF
size: .; J: TRBJ2-3; V: TRBV9; D: TRBD2; CDR3: CASSAPVGPSGVTDTQYF
size: .; J: TRBJ2-3; V: TRBV9; D: .; CDR3: CASTSQGGVTDTQYF
size: .; J: TRBJ1-1; V: TRBV5-6; D: TRBD1; CDR3: CASSLFRTGDWAEAFF
size: .; J: TRBJ1-1; V: TRBV12-5; D: .; CDR3: CASGSAGGTEAFF
size: .; J: TRBJ1-1; V: TRBV19; D: .; CDR3: CASSRRRGADTEAFF